These T cell receptor beta chains were read from a single sample in a study of T cell repertoires in cytomegalovirus infection. From the reads, TCRdb called clonotypes with MiXCR, one entry per CDR3 protein. Of 300,000 to 400,000 distinct CDR3 sequences listed, 8% to 9.5% are singletons. Sequenced input: PBMCs. Every receptor here comes from a human donor in good health (CMV status not recorded). Some clones in this sample may be carry-over from other donors' samples. Both conserved end residues are part of each CDR3. Each record gives: clone size, J gene, D gene, V gene, CDR3 DNA, CDR3 protein. A D gene is named only where the DNA matches it firmly. A clone size is listed for some rows: how often the clone was seen (once, few, many), or a class if it is expanded.

many | TRBJ2-2 | . | TRBV7-9 | TGTGCCAGCAGCCACCCCGCCTCCACCGGGGAGCTGTTTTTT | CASSHPASTGELFF
. | TRBJ2-7 | TRBD1 | TRBV20-1 | TGCAGTGCTAGAGTGAAGACAGGGGGCGAGGAGCAGTACTTC | CSARVKTGGEEQYF
many | TRBJ2-1 | . | TRBV28 | TGTGCCAGCAGTTACCCCAGTTCCAGTGGGCGAACCTACAATGAGCAGTTCTTC | CASSYPSSSGRTYNEQFF
few | TRBJ1-5 | TRBD1 | TRBV27 | TGTGCCAGCAGTTTAACAGGACGTGGCAGGGGGAAGTTGAGCAATCAGCCCCAGCATTTT | CASSLTGRGRGKLSNQPQHF
. | TRBJ2-3 | TRBD2 | TRBV5-4 | TGTGCCAGCAGCCCCATAGCGGGGGGCACAGATACGCAGTATTTT | CASSPIAGGTDTQYF
few | TRBJ2-7 | TRBD2 | TRBV6-5 | TGTGCCAGCAGTATTAATAGCGGGAACACCTACGAGCAGTACTTC | CASSINSGNTYEQYF
few | TRBJ2-5 | . | TRBV7-2 | TGTGCCAGCAGCCTTAATTCCCTCCAAGAGACCCAGTACTTC | CASSLNSLQETQYF
many | TRBJ2-7 | . | TRBV7-2 | TGTGCCAGCAGCTGGACTACCGGCGAGCAGTACTTC | CASSWTTGEQYF
many | TRBJ2-5 | . | TRBV28 | TGTGCCAGCAGCCAGGGCGGGACCCAAGAGACCCAGTACTTC | CASSQGGTQETQYF
many | TRBJ1-2 | . | TRBV7-2 | TGTGCCAGCAGCTTAAAATGGTTTATGGGGACCCGGCGGGATGGCTACACCTTC | CASSLKWFMGTRRDGYTF
many | TRBJ2-3 | TRBD2 | TRBV7-2 | TGTGCCAGCAGCTTACCAGCGGGAAGCACAGATACGCAGTATTTT | CASSLPAGSTDTQYF
many | TRBJ2-1 | . | TRBV7-3 | TGTGCCAGCAGCTTAAGGCCAACCATCCGCCTCAATGAGCAGTTCTTC | CASSLRPTIRLNEQFF
. | TRBJ2-1 | TRBD2 | TRBV24-1 | TGTGCCACCAGTGAACAGGTCGGGAGGGCAGATGAGCAGTTCTTC | CATSEQVGRADEQFF
. | TRBJ2-6 | TRBD1 | TRBV7-6 | TGTGCCAGCAGCGTGGACAGGGTACCCAACGTCCTGACTTTC | CASSVDRVPNVLTF
many | TRBJ2-4 | . | TRBV18 | TGTGCCAGCTCACCTAACGGGGCTAGCGACATTCAGTACTTC | CASSPNGASDIQYF
few | TRBJ1-2 | TRBD1 | TRBV7-2 | TGTGCCAGCAGCTTAGCGACCCCGGGACAGGGAGGTGGCTACACCTTC | CASSLATPGQGGGYTF
many | TRBJ2-7 | TRBD2 | TRBV6-1 | TGTGCCAGCAGTGCAATAGCGGGCTCCTACGAGCAGTACTTC | CASSAIAGSYEQYF
. | TRBJ1-1 | TRBD1 | TRBV19 | TGTGCCAGTACCAGATGGAACAGGGGCGGAACTGAAGCTTTCTTT | CASTRWNRGGTEAFF
many | TRBJ2-2 | TRBD2 | TRBV11-2 | TGTGCCAGCAGCTTAGGACTAGCGGGGGTTCACGCGGACACCGGGGAGCTGTTTTTT | CASSLGLAGVHADTGELFF
many | TRBJ2-7 | . | TRBV27 | TGTGCCAGCAGTTTATCCAACGGCGAGCAGTACTTC | CASSLSNGEQYF
few | TRBJ2-1 | TRBD2 | TRBV2 | TGTGCCAGCAGTGTTCTCAGCGGGAGGGGGAATGAGCAGTTCTTC | CASSVLSGRGNEQFF
many | TRBJ1-2 | . | TRBV7-9 | TGTGCCAGCAGCCGTTCTGTCTATGGCTACACCTTC | CASSRSVYGYTF
few | TRBJ1-3 | . | TRBV27 | TGTGCCAGCAGTTTCACCGGGGCCCCTGGAAACACCATATATTTT | CASSFTGAPGNTIYF
few | TRBJ2-7 | . | TRBV20-1 | TGCAGTGCTCGGTCATTGGGGTATAGTGACGAGCAGTACTTC | CSARSLGYSDEQYF
few | TRBJ1-4 | . | TRBV7-2 | TGTGCCAGCAGCAGAGAGGCGGAGCTTAATGAAAAACTGTTTTTT | CASSREAELNEKLFF
many | TRBJ2-1 | . | TRBV7-6 | TGTGCCAGCAGCTTAGGTGGTGACGAGCAGTTCTTC | CASSLGGDEQFF
many | TRBJ1-5 | . | TRBV7-2 | TGTGCCAGCAGCCTACAGTGGGGTGGTGACAATCAGCCCCAGCATTTT | CASSLQWGGDNQPQHF
few | TRBJ2-1 | TRBD2 | TRBV4-3 | TGCGCCAGCAGCCAAGATTGGAGCGGGGGGTGGAATGAGCAGTTCTTC | CASSQDWSGGWNEQFF
many | TRBJ2-7 | TRBD2 | TRBV12-3/TRBV12-4 | TGTGCCACTAGCGGGGGGCCAAAGAGCTCCTACGAGCAGTACTTC | CATSGGPKSSYEQYF
. | TRBJ2-7 | TRBD2 | TRBV4-3 | TGCGCCAGCAGCCTGACGTCGGGGGGGGACTACTACGAGCAGTACTTC | CASSLTSGGDYYEQYF
. | TRBJ2-7 | TRBD2 | TRBV6-5 | TGTGCCAGCACCTATAGCGGGCGTACCGACGAGCAGTACTTC | CASTYSGRTDEQYF
many | TRBJ2-5 | TRBD1 | TRBV25-1 | TGTGCCAGCAGTGAATGGGGACAGGGGGTCCAAGAGACCCAGTACTTC | CASSEWGQGVQETQYF
many | TRBJ1-1 | . | TRBV12-3/TRBV12-4 | TGTGCCAGCATCCTATTCCACAGAGGGAACACTGAAGCTTTCTTT | CASILFHRGNTEAFF
few | TRBJ2-2 | . | TRBV6-2/TRBV6-3 | TGTGCCAGCAGTATAGCGAGAACCGGGGAGCTGTTTTTT | CASSIARTGELFF
. | TRBJ1-1 | . | TRBV28 | TGTGCCGCCGCCGTCCCCTTGAACACTGAAGCTTTCTTT | CAAAVPLNTEAFF
many | TRBJ2-1 | TRBD2 | TRBV25-1 | TGTGCCAGCATTAAAGAGAGGGGGACTAGCACCGACAATGAGCAGTTCTTC | CASIKERGTSTDNEQFF
many | TRBJ1-5 | TRBD1 | TRBV28 | TGTGCCAGCAGTTTATGGAAAGGGGGCGATGGCAATCAGCCCCAGCATTTT | CASSLWKGGDGNQPQHF
. | TRBJ1-5 | TRBD1 | TRBV19 | TGTGCCAGTAGTGCGTTTGGGACAGTCTATCAGCCCCAGCATTTT | CASSAFGTVYQPQHF
. | TRBJ2-7 | . | TRBV25-1 | TGTGCCAGCAGTGACGGCCACTACGAGCAGTACTTC | CASSDGHYEQYF
. | TRBJ2-7 | TRBD2 | TRBV6-1 | TGTGCCAGCAGTTTCAGAAGCGGGAGGTCTCAGGGCGAGCAGTACTTC | CASSFRSGRSQGEQYF
many | TRBJ1-1 | TRBD1 | TRBV12-5 | TGTGCTAGCCGACAGGGAAACACTGAAGCTTTCTTT | CASRQGNTEAFF
many | TRBJ2-3 | . | TRBV7-8 | TGTGCCAGCAGCTTAAGGAGTGAAGAAGGGACAGATACGCAGTATTTT | CASSLRSEEGTDTQYF
. | TRBJ1-5 | . | TRBV6-2/TRBV6-3 | TGTGCCAGCAGTTATCCCCCGGGGGCAGGCAATCAGCCCCAGCATTTT | CASSYPPGAGNQPQHF
many | TRBJ2-1 | TRBD1 | TRBV7-2 | TGTGCCAGCAGCCCCGGGACAGGGAGAGGTGAGCAGTTCTTC | CASSPGTGRGEQFF
many | TRBJ2-1 | TRBD1 | TRBV6-1 | TGTGCCAGCAGTGAAGTTCTCATAATGGGACAGGCCTACAATGAGCAGTTCTTC | CASSEVLIMGQAYNEQFF
few | TRBJ2-1 | . | TRBV7-6 | TGTGCCAGCAGCTTAGGTTCTCATCGGTACTCGCACAATGAGCAGTTCTTC | CASSLGSHRYSHNEQFF
many | TRBJ2-3 | . | TRBV7-9 | TGTGCCAGCAGCTTAGTCACGGGTCCTAGCACAGATACGCAGTATTTT | CASSLVTGPSTDTQYF
few | TRBJ1-2 | . | TRBV6-8 | TGTGCCAGCGGCCCAGGCTACACCTTC | CASGPGYTF
many | TRBJ2-1 | TRBD1 | TRBV12-3/TRBV12-4 | TGTGCCAGCAGTTTAGAAGGGGACAGGAACCGATGTAAGCAGTTCTTC | CASSLEGDRNRCKQFF
. | TRBJ2-5 | . | TRBV19 | TGTGCCAGTAATAGCGGGACAGGGTTAGTGGAAGAGACCCAGTACTTC | CASNSGTGLVEETQYF
few | TRBJ1-5 | . | TRBV6-4 | TGTGCCAGCAGACAGGGTCCCTATAGCAATCAGCCCCAGCATTTT | CASRQGPYSNQPQHF
. | TRBJ2-1 | . | TRBV19 | TGTGCCAGTAGTGGCATCGGGGGGGGACAGCAATACAATGAGCAGTTCTTC | CASSGIGGGQQYNEQFF
many | TRBJ1-4 | . | TRBV7-6 | TGTGCCAGCAGCCGGCAGGGGCTGGCTAATGAAAAACTGTTTTTT | CASSRQGLANEKLFF
few | TRBJ2-2 | TRBD2 | TRBV5-4 | TGTGCCAGCAGCTTTAGCGGGAGGAACACCGGGGAGCTGTTTTTT | CASSFSGRNTGELFF
. | TRBJ1-5 | . | TRBV20-1 | TGCAGTGCTAGAGATGCGTCGGAGACATTAGGTCAGCCCCAGCATTTT | CSARDASETLGQPQHF
few | TRBJ1-4 | . | TRBV28 | TGTGCCAGCAGCTCCTTGGGAACTAATGAAAAACTGTTTTTT | CASSSLGTNEKLFF
few | TRBJ1-2 | . | TRBV7-7 | TGTGCCAGCAGCCCAGGACACCTATCTAACTATGGCTACACCTTC | CASSPGHLSNYGYTF
many | TRBJ2-2 | TRBD2 | TRBV12-3/TRBV12-4 | TGTGCCAGCAGCCTACTAGCGGGGGCTCTCCGGACCGGGGAGCTGTTTTTT | CASSLLAGALRTGELFF
. | TRBJ2-2 | . | TRBV6-1 | TGTGCCAGCGGGGTCACCGGGGAGCTGTTTTTT | CASGVTGELFF